Below, 23 T cell receptor beta chains from the same sample are listed, as sequenced in a study of siplizumab effects on memory and regulatory T cells. Profiled with immunoSEQ multiplex PCR; TCRdb holds only in-frame clones, not every one. The table has roughly 69,000 clones, roughly 85% seen once; the top ten hold more than 3.5%. Sequenced input: memory CD4+ T cells sorted from blood. The receptors were gathered from a human donor in good health.

The V and J genes are TRBV6-5 and TRBJ1-1; D not resolved. The ends were cut back, 8 bases at V and 8 bases at J, with 9 bases in the middle. This CDR3 comprises 10 residues. Germline CDR1 reads MNHEY; CDR2 reads SVGAGI. CDR3 loop: CASQSTEAFF. For the CDR3, the DNA is TGTGCCAGCCAGTCCACAGAAGCTTTCTTT.

This clone has just one count. This specimen includes other DNA sequences encoding the same CDR3. The rearrangement links TRBV6-1 to TRBJ1-2; D not certain. V dropped 6 bases and J dropped 2 bases, with 4 bases sitting between them. This CDR3 region has 11 residues. CDR1 is MNHNS, CDR2 SASEGT, per germline. For the CDR3, the DNA is TGTGCCAGCAGGGGAAACTATGGCTACACCTTC. It translates to CASRGNYGYTF.

Details on this clone: The same CDR3 is also encoded by other DNA sequences in this sample. This sequence joins TRBV15 and TRBJ1-2; D is unresolved. V lost 0 bases and J 8 bases, leaving 19 bases between the germline ends. The CDR3 sequence is 16 residues long. Germline V lookup: CDR1 LNHNV, CDR2 YYDKDF (reference sequence). CDR3 nucleotides: TGTGCCACCAGCAGAGATCAAATTGGAGTCTCTCGCGGCTACACCTTC. This sequence encodes CATSRDQIGVSRGYTF.

V and J are TRBV7-8 and TRBJ2-1; TRBD2 aligns across 8 bases. Germline lookup yields CDR1 SGHVS and CDR2 FQNEAQ. This CDR3 is built from 13 residues. V lost 4 bases and J lost 14; bases outside the gene matches: 10. This chain's CDR3 is CASSSRTSRGEFF. The CDR3, as DNA: TGTGCCAGCAGCTCCCGGACTAGCCGAGGTGAGTTCTTC.

A single count supports this clone. This sequence joins TRBV10-3 and TRBJ1-1; TRBD1 matches at 7 bases. Per the germline V gene, CDR1 is ENHRY and CDR2 is SYGVKD. V lost 10 bases to trimming and J lost 5 bases; unmatched junction nucleotides: 10. CDR3 length equals 13 residues. The DNA of the CDR3 is TGTGCCACCTCTACAGGGGTGGGTACTGAAGCTTTCTTT. Its translation is CATSTGVGTEAFF.

The gene calls are TRBV7-9 and TRBJ2-5, with D perhaps given as TRBD1 or TRBD2 (5 bases each). Germline V gives CDR1 SEHNR, CDR2 FQNEAQ (reference sequence). V shed 8 bases and J shed 1 base, with 11 bases lying between them. The CDR3 covers 13 residues. The CDR3: CASEGLGQETQYF. CDR3 DNA sequence: TGTGCCAGCGAGGGGCTTGGCCAAGAGACCCAGTACTTC.

This sequence joins TRBV6-5 and TRBJ2-2; TRBD1 is a possible D gene (6 bases). V was cut by 5 bases and J by 4 bases, with 14 bases left in between. The length of the CDR3 is 15 residues. Germline CDR1 is MNHEY and CDR2 is SVGAGI. The CDR3 region has the DNA TGTGCCAGCAGTGCACAGGGAGAGTCCACCGGGGAGCTGTTTTTT. Translation: CASSAQGESTGELFF.

The rearrangement links TRBV7-9 to TRBJ2-2, with D perhaps matching TRBD1 (5 bases). Deletions cut 8 bases from V and 4 bases from J, with 14 bases between. The CDR3 consists of 14 residues. Germline V gene lookup returns CDR1 SEHNR and CDR2 FQNEAQ (reference sequence). The CDR3 DNA is TGTGCCAGCGACAGCCGCGGTAGCACCGGGGAGCTGTTTTTT. Amino acid sequence: CASDSRGSTGELFF.

The chain links TRBV6-6 to TRBJ1-5; 7 bases are a match to TRBD1. After removal of 7 bases from V and 1 base from J, the junction contained 10 bases not matched to a gene. The CDR3 consists of 16 residues. Germline V lookup: CDR1 MNHNY, CDR2 SVGAGI (reference sequence). Here the CDR3 reads CASTQRGRGSNQPQHF. CDR3 in DNA: TGTGCCAGCACCCAAAGGGGCAGGGGGAGCAATCAGCCCCAGCATTTT.

The genes are TRBV29-1 and TRBJ1-5, with D tentatively TRBD1 (6 bases). V was cut by 6 bases and J by 5 bases, with 17 bases left in between. Germline assignment: CDR1 SQVTM and CDR2 ANQGSEA. The CDR3 extends over 14 amino acids. CDR3 protein: CSVLSTGLDQPQHF. In DNA form, the CDR3 reads TGCAGCGTCCTATCAACAGGGTTGGATCAGCCCCAGCATTTT.

This chain joins TRBV5-8 and TRBJ2-7; D is undetermined. Germline CDR1 is SGHTS and CDR2 is YDEGEE. Trimming took 4 bases from V and 4 from J, leaving 24 bases between them. The CDR3 extends over 17 amino acids. The CDR3 DNA reads as TGTGCCAGCAGCGTCCCTATTTCCACAGACGATCTTTACGAGCAGTACTTC. Translated: CASSVPISTDDLYEQYF.

This clone was counted only a few times. The V and J genes are TRBV5-1 and TRBJ1-2; D is unclear. CDR1 SGHRS and CDR2 YFSETQ come from the germline V gene. Trimming stripped 0 bases from V and 7 bases from J, with 13 bases between. The CDR3 covers 14 residues. The CDR3, as DNA: TGCGCCAGCAGCTTGGAAAGGGAAGTAGGTGGCTACACCTTC. Its translation: CASSLEREVGGYTF.

V and J are TRBV27 and TRBJ2-7, with no clear D. Germline V lookup: CDR1 MNHEY, CDR2 SMNVEV (reference sequence). The CDR3 length is 14 residues. The V and J ends lost 0 bases and 3 bases respectively, with 9 bases between them. The CDR3 DNA follows: TGTGCCAGCAGTTTATCTGTCACATACTACGAGCAGTACTTC. Translation gives CASSLSVTYYEQYF.

The chain joins TRBV5-1 to TRBJ2-1; D might be TRBD1 (5 bases). This CDR3 has 13 residues. Trimming shortened V by 0 bases and J by 4 bases, and 5 bases separated the two germline ends. Germline loops: CDR1 SGHRS, CDR2 YFSETQ. CDR3 sequence: CASSLGQYNEQFF. Written as DNA, the CDR3 is TGCGCCAGCAGCTTGGGACAGTACAATGAGCAGTTCTTC.

The chain has TRBV9 and TRBJ2-7, with TRBD2 as a possible D gene (5 bases). V lost 0 bases to trimming and J lost 3 bases, with 10 bases between them. The CDR3 totals 14 residues. The germline V gene has CDR1 SGDLS and CDR2 YYNGEE. Here the CDR3 reads CASSVGSGNYEQYF. In DNA, the CDR3 is TGTGCCAGCAGCGTAGGGTCGGGGAACTACGAGCAGTACTTC.

The rearrangement joins TRBV5-6 to TRBJ2-7, with 7 bases lining up with TRBD2. The CDR3 has 16 residues. Losses at the gene ends were 4 bases for V and 3 bases for J; bases not matched to a gene: 13. From germline, CDR1 is SGHDT and CDR2 YYEEEE. The CDR3 DNA follows: TGTGCCAGCAGCGGTGGGGGACTAAACTTATTCTACGAGCAGTACTTC. This translates into CASSGGGLNLFYEQYF.

The chain links TRBV7-9 to TRBJ1-4, with 11 bases fitting TRBD1. The CDR3 is 16 amino acids. Germline values: CDR1 SEHNR, CDR2 FQNEAQ (reference sequence). The J segment lost 7 bases and the V segment lost 3 bases, leaving 7 bases of the junction unmatched. The DNA of the CDR3 is TGTGCCAGCAGCTTTGGCACCGGGACAGGGGGTGAAAAACTGTTTTTT. Translated, it gives CASSFGTGTGGEKLFF.

The rearrangement joins TRBV5-1 to TRBJ2-3; 13 positions match TRBD2. The junction had 2 bases not matched to a gene; V was cut back by 3 bases and J by 4 bases. The length of the CDR3 is 15 residues. CDR1 is SGHRS, CDR2 YFSETQ, per germline. The CDR3 is CASSWTSGGADTQYF. CDR3 nucleotide sequence: TGCGCCAGCAGCTGGACTAGCGGGGGTGCAGATACGCAGTATTTT.

The chain recombines TRBV2 with TRBJ1-1, with 8 bases aligning to TRBD1. Germline CDR1 SNHLY, CDR2 FYNNEI. The CDR3 is 15 amino acids. V dropped 6 bases and J dropped 1; count of bases not matched to a gene: 7. The CDR3 loop is CASRDDTGGNTEAFF. CDR3 nucleotides: TGTGCCAGCAGGGACGATACAGGGGGGAACACTGAAGCTTTCTTT. Full variable domain (rest looked up from reference TRBV2 and TRBJ1-1): EPEVTQTPSHQVTQMGQEVILRCVPISNHLYFYWYRQILGQKVEFLVSFYNNEISEKSEIFDDQFSVERPDGSNFTLKIRSTKLEDSAMYFCASRDDTGGNTEAFFGQGTRLTVV.

The chain carries TRBV5-4 and TRBJ1-1, with a weak D call TRBD1 (5 bases). The CDR3 is made up of 15 amino acids. The V gene's germline CDR1 is SGHNT and CDR2 YYREEE (reference sequence). Trimming took off 4 bases at V and 5 bases at J, with 18 bases between the two ends. CDR3 in DNA: TGTGCCAGCAGCCTAGAGACAGCCGTGAGTACTGAAGCTTTCTTT. Its translation: CASSLETAVSTEAFF.

V is TRBV29-1 and J is TRBJ2-5, with TRBD2 identical over 8 bases. The CDR3 contains 14 residues. The V gene end was trimmed by 8 bases and the J gene end by 2 bases; junction bases not matched to a gene: 10. Germline loops: CDR1 SQVTM, CDR2 ANQGSEA. The DNA of the CDR3 is TGCAGCCTCGGGGGCCCTAGCGGGCAAGAGACCCAGTACTTC. It yields the protein CSLGGPSGQETQYF.

The chain recombines TRBV9 with TRBJ2-1, with D perhaps given as TRBD1 or TRBD2 (6 bases each). Germline CDR1 reads SGDLS; CDR2 reads YYNGEE. The CDR3 covers 15 residues. The V gene lost 5 bases and the J gene lost 4 bases, with 16 bases spanning the gap. The CDR3 DNA is TGTGCCAGCAGTGTAAGGGGGAGGAATTACAATGAGCAGTTCTTC. Encoded protein: CASSVRGRNYNEQFF.

The rearrangement links TRBV9 to TRBJ1-1, with TRBD1 matching 7 bases. Germline V gene lookup returns CDR1 SGDLS and CDR2 YYNGEE. Losses at the gene ends were 4 bases for V and 11 bases for J; bases not matched to a gene: 14. CDR3 length equals 14 residues. CDR3 DNA sequence: TGTGCCAGCAGCCGAGAGGGGGCAATGGTGAATGCTTTCTTT. Its protein is CASSREGAMVNAFF.